These 26 T cell receptor beta chains came from one sample sequenced in a study of regulatory T cells in long-lasting Graves disease. Time point reported: newly diagnosed GD, antithyroid drugs for less than 3 months. Researchers made the TCR library from RNA that was extracted from PBMCs. Through Arm-PCR of CDR3 regions and iRepertoire HTBI primers, TCR beta libraries were built. TCRdb re-analysed the multiplex PCR reads in MiXCR, keeping a single row per CDR3 protein. The sample includes 400,000 to 500,000 distinct CDR3 sequences, about 15% of them seen just once. The same data also went into a second study, on T cells in Graves' hyperthyroidism and ophthalmopathy.

This specimen was peripheral blood mononuclear cells (PBMCs), taken at new diagnosis, from a patient treated with antithyroid drugs. These receptors originate from a woman aged 25 to 39 with Graves disease.

CDR3 residues: CASKTGLGNTIYF. As DNA, the CDR3 is TGTGCCAGTAAGACAGGGCTTGGAAACACCATATATTTT. The gene calls are TRBV25-1 and TRBJ1-3, with TRBD1 identical over 7 bases. J lost 3 bases, V lost 9 bases, and 5 bases had no gene match. The CDR3 extends over 13 amino acids. CDR1 is MGHDK and CDR2 is SYGVNS in the germline V gene.

This clonotype turned up a few times. The chain employs TRBV29-1 and TRBJ2-1; 12 bases fit TRBD2. CDR3 length: 14 residues. Germline values: CDR1 SQVTM, CDR2 ANQGSEA. J was trimmed by 8 bases and V by 7 bases; bases with no gene match: 9. The CDR3: CSEQGLAGSDEQFF. The CDR3 bases are TGCAGCGAACAAGGACTAGCGGGAAGCGATGAGCAGTTCTTC.

The gene calls are TRBV30 and TRBJ1-5; D is possibly TRBD1 (5 bases). This CDR3 is 14 amino acids long. Germline V gene data show CDR1 as GTSNPN and CDR2 as SVGIG (reference sequence). Trimming left V 0 bases short and J 9 bases short, with 15 bases between. The CDR3 region has the DNA TGTGCCTGGAGTGTATCGCAGGGCAGTACGCCCCAGCATTTT. Protein product: CAWSVSQGSTPQHF.

This clonotype showed up many times. The rearrangement links TRBV3-1 to TRBJ2-7, with D perhaps given as TRBD1 or TRBD2 (5 bases each). Deletions cut 3 bases from V and 2 bases from J, with 14 bases between. The CDR3 runs to 15 residues. Per germline, CDR1 LGHDT and CDR2 YNNKEL (reference sequence). The CDR3 region is CASSHGGIGPYEQYF. CDR3 in DNA: TGTGCCAGCAGCCATGGGGGAATCGGTCCCTACGAGCAGTACTTC.

This clonotype came up a few times. The rearrangement uses TRBV20-1 and TRBJ2-5, with TRBD2 identical over 8 bases. Germline V gives CDR1 DFQATT, CDR2 SNEGSKA (reference sequence). With 6 bases clipped from V and 5 bases from J, the junction kept 14 bases outside the gene matches. The CDR3 consists of 15 residues. This chain's CDR3 is CSARGGAGVAETQYF. In nucleotides, the CDR3 is TGCAGTGCCCGGGGGGGAGCGGGAGTAGCGGAGACCCAGTACTTC.

This clonotype was observed many times. The chain couples TRBV30 to TRBJ2-3; a possible D gene is TRBD2 (6 bases). In germline, CDR1 is GTSNPN, CDR2 SVGIG (reference sequence). Trimming removed 3 bases from V and 4 bases from J, with 8 bases in between. The CDR3 sequence is 12 residues long. The CDR3: CAWSSSADTQYF. The CDR3 coding sequence is TGTGCCTGGAGCTCTAGCGCAGATACGCAGTATTTT.

This clonotype showed up many times. This chain uses TRBV28 with TRBJ2-7, with 7 bases aligning to TRBD1. The CDR3 totals 14 residues. CDR1 and CDR2 from the germline V gene are MDHEN and SYDVKM. V lost 3 bases to trimming and J lost 6 bases; unmatched junction nucleotides: 8. CDR3 region: CASSLVRGPVEQYF. Here the CDR3 DNA reads TGTGCCAGCAGTTTGGTAAGGGGGCCGGTCGAGCAGTACTTC.

In its sample, this clonotype was seen many times. The junction departs from germline at one end; a sequencing error may be responsible. The rearrangement joins TRBV10-3 to TRBJ2-1; possibly TRBD2 for D (6 bases). Germline CDR1 is ENHRY and CDR2 is SYGVKD. The CDR3 is made up of 11 amino acids. The CDR3, as DNA: TGTGCCATCAGTGCGGGGGTAGGCCCGCTCTTC. Its translation is CAISAGVGPLF.

This clonotype appeared many times. This rearrangement joins TRBV28 to TRBJ2-3; D perhaps matches TRBD2 (5 bases). Per germline, CDR1 MDHEN and CDR2 SYDVKM. V dropped 5 bases and J dropped 2 bases, with 14 bases sitting between them. The CDR3 sequence is 15 residues long. CDR3 bases: TGTGCCAGCAGTCCACGGGGAACCCACACAGATACGCAGTATTTT. This gives the protein CASSPRGTHTDTQYF.

CDR3 sequence (DNA): TGTGCCAGCAGCTTCCGGTGGGGAAACACCGGGGAGCTGTTTTTT. This gives the protein CASSFRWGNTGELFF. The chain uses TRBV11-2 and TRBJ2-2; D remains unclear. The CDR3 has 15 residues. Germline CDR1 and CDR2: SGHAT and FQNNGV. Trimming stripped 3 bases from V and 2 bases from J, with 10 bases between.

This clonotype appeared many times. This chain joins TRBV10-3 and TRBJ1-5; D gene unclear. Per the germline V gene, CDR1 is ENHRY and CDR2 is SYGVKD. Trimming removed 3 bases at V and 13 bases at J, with 22 bases between. This CDR3 is 15 amino acids long. CDR3 coding DNA: TGTGCCATCAGTGAAGCCGAGGCAACGGTGCTCTCGCAGCATTTT. As protein: CAISEAEATVLSQHF.

This clonotype showed up just a few times. This chain connects TRBV11-2 to TRBJ2-7; tentatively, D is TRBD2 (7 bases). Germline CDR1 is SGHAT and CDR2 is FQNNGV. Trimming removed 1 base from V and 0 bases from J, with 13 bases in between. This CDR3 is built from 16 residues. CDR3 in amino acids: CASSLVGGGSSYEQYF. In DNA, the CDR3 is TGTGCCAGCAGCTTAGTTGGCGGGGGCAGCTCCTACGAGCAGTACTTC. Full variable domain (rest looked up from reference TRBV11-2 and TRBJ2-7): EAGVAQSPRYKIIEKRQSVAFWCNPISGHATLYWYQQILGQGPKLLIQFQNNGVVDDSQLPKDRFSAERLKGVDSTLKIQPAKLEDSAVYLCASSLVGGGSSYEQYFGPGTRLTVT.

There are a few counts of this clonotype. The genes are TRBV7-2 and TRBJ1-6, with a tentative D call TRBD1 (5 bases). Germline V gives CDR1 SGHTA, CDR2 FQGNSA. V gave up 5 bases and J gave up 8 bases, with 22 bases separating them. The CDR3 is 17 amino acids. The CDR3 nucleotides are TGTGCCAGCAGCCCGAGCGGGGGAGGGCGGCAGTATTCACCCCTCCACTTT. It encodes CASSPSGGGRQYSPLHF.

This clonotype occurred many times. This sequence joins TRBV11-2 and TRBJ1-5, with TRBD1 as a possible D gene (6 bases). The CDR3 totals 14 residues. The V end was cut by 0 bases, the J end by 4 bases, with 7 bases between. Looked up from germline, CDR1 is SGHAT and CDR2 is FQNNGV. CDR3: CASSLEGANQPQHF. DNA for the CDR3: TGTGCCAGCAGCTTAGAGGGGGCTAATCAGCCCCAGCATTTT.

The chain couples TRBV10-3 to TRBJ1-6, with TRBD1 matching 7 bases. Germline V CDR1 and CDR2: ENHRY, SYGVKD. V dropped 11 bases and J dropped 9; count of bases not matched to a gene: 10. The length of the CDR3 is 13 residues. CDR3 DNA: TGTGCCCGCCGGGACAGTGAAATTTCACCCCTCCACTTT. This encodes CARRDSEISPLHF.

This clonotype was detected many times. This rearrangement joins TRBV2 to TRBJ2-1; possibly TRBD1 for D (7 bases). CDR1 is SNHLY and CDR2 is FYNNEI in the germline V gene. V was trimmed by 7 bases and J by 8 bases, leaving 18 bases between them. The CDR3 contains 14 residues. CDR3: CASTPSGGSDEQFF. The CDR3 DNA sequence: TGTGCCAGCACCCCTTCAGGGGGGTCTGATGAGCAGTTCTTC.

This clonotype was seen at least ten times. J is TRBJ2-1 and V is TRBV29-1, with 9 bases identical to TRBD1. The germline V gene has CDR1 SQVTM and CDR2 ANQGSEA. With V trimmed by 1 base and J by 5 bases, 3 bases remained unmatched. The CDR3 totals 14 residues. CDR3 DNA: TGCAGCGTTGAAGGGGACAGGGCTAACAATGAGCAGTTCTTC. Amino acids: CSVEGDRANNEQFF.

This clonotype has ten or more counts. The chain joins TRBV3-1 to TRBJ1-1; D is perhaps TRBD1 (5 bases). V dropped 0 bases and J dropped 9 bases, with 14 bases sitting between them. Germline CDR1 is LGHDT and CDR2 is YNNKEL (reference sequence). The CDR3 covers 14 residues. The CDR3 sequence is CASSQEGQGYQAFF. DNA for the CDR3: TGTGCCAGCAGCCAAGAGGGCCAGGGTTATCAAGCTTTCTTT.

This clonotype has a handful of counts. This sequence joins TRBV27 and TRBJ1-4; 8 bases fit TRBD1. Germline V gives CDR1 MNHEY, CDR2 SMNVEV (reference sequence). This CDR3 has 15 amino acids. V shed 4 bases and J 4 bases; nucleotides not matched to a gene: 5. CDR3 residues: CASSSTGGFNEKLFF. The CDR3 DNA reads TGTGCCAGCAGTTCAACAGGGGGGTTTAATGAAAAACTGTTTTTT.

This sequence joins TRBV12-3 or TRBV12-4 and TRBJ1-3; the D is unclear. With 6 bases removed from V and 0 bases from J, the gap between germline ends came to 9 bases. This CDR3 has 14 amino acids. The CDR3 DNA is TGTGCCAGCAGCCCCCAGGTCTCTGGAAACACCATATATTTT. This gives the protein CASSPQVSGNTIYF.

This clonotype was seen repeatedly, ten times or more. The V and J genes are TRBV2 and TRBJ1-5, with no clear D. V lost 2 bases and J 3 bases, leaving 8 bases between the germline ends. This CDR3 comprises 14 residues. Germline-derived CDR1 and CDR2 are SNHLY and FYNNEI. The CDR3 reads CASSENLVNQPQHF. For the CDR3, the DNA is TGTGCCAGCAGTGAAAATCTCGTCAATCAGCCCCAGCATTTT.

This chain joins TRBV9 and TRBJ2-7; 9 nucleotides agree with TRBD1. The CDR3 covers 14 residues. Trimming took 3 bases from V and 5 from J; bases not matched to a gene: 6. The germline V gene has CDR1 SGDLS and CDR2 YYNGEE. CDR3 in DNA: TGTGCCAGCAGCGGATCCGGGACAGGGAACGAGCAGTACTTC. Amino acid sequence: CASSGSGTGNEQYF.

This clonotype was counted ten times or more. The genes are TRBV11-2 and TRBJ1-1; D is unclear. Germline assignment: CDR1 SGHAT and CDR2 FQNNGV. CDR3 length equals 13 residues. The V and J ends lost 2 bases and 0 bases respectively, with 4 bases between them. The CDR3 loop reads CASSLKMNTEAFF. The DNA of the CDR3 is TGTGCCAGCAGCTTAAAGATGAACACTGAAGCTTTCTTT.

This clonotype came up many times. CDR3 protein: CATTPDSKNIQYF. The CDR3 DNA is TGTGCCACCACCCCTGATTCCAAAAACATTCAGTACTTC. This chain connects TRBV10-3 to TRBJ2-4, with unresolved D. Germline V gene data show CDR1 as ENHRY and CDR2 as SYGVKD. The CDR3 totals 13 residues. Between the trimmed V and J ends, which lost 10 bases and 2 bases, there was a span of 12 bases.

This clonotype was seen ten or more times. V and J are TRBV9 and TRBJ2-7; tentatively, D is TRBD2 (5 bases). The germline CDR1 and CDR2 sequences are SGDLS and YYNGEE. The CDR3 runs 15 residues. V was clipped by 0 bases and J by 2 bases, with 12 bases between them. The CDR3 loop reads CASSVVGGGPYEQYF. The DNA for the CDR3 is TGTGCCAGCAGCGTAGTAGGCGGAGGCCCCTACGAGCAGTACTTC.

This clonotype was seen a handful of times. A read error may explain this, as a much larger clone is one base away. The J gene is TRBJ2-1, the V gene TRBV18, with a tentative D call TRBD1 (5 bases). Germline CDR1 and CDR2: KGHSH and LQKENI. CDR3 length equals 15 residues. V was cut by 0 bases and J by 10 bases, with 16 bases left in between. In nucleotides, the CDR3 is TGTGCCAGCTCACCACCTCGCCAGGGTGGCTACGAGCAGTTCTTC. Encoded protein: CASSPPRQGGYEQFF. Full variable domain (missing parts from reference TRBV18 and TRBJ2-1): NAGVMQNPRHLVRRRGQEARLRCSPMKGHSHVYWYRQLPEEGLKFMVYLQKENIIDESGMPKERFSAEFPKEGPSILRIQQVVRGDSAAYFCASSPPRQGGYEQFFGPGTRLTVL.